These 2 T cell receptor beta chains were sequenced from one sample in a study of OX40 agonist ivuxolimab in advanced cancers. Using immunoSEQ multiplex PCR, the repertoire was profiled, and TCRdb retains in-frame clones only, with some absent. The sample gives 95,000 to 120,000 clones, 80% to 95% of which show up once; roughly 0.61% is in the top ten. The starting material was CD4+ or CD8+ T cells sorted from blood, obtained in a trial of the OX40 agonist ivuxolimab. These TCRs come from an adult with an advanced solid tumor such as melanoma, head and neck, liver or kidney cancer.

The chain carries TRBV11-2 and TRBJ2-7; 8 bases align to TRBD2. Germline V gene sequence: CDR1 SGHAT, CDR2 FQNNGV. The length of the CDR3 is 13 residues. With 4 bases clipped from V and 12 bases from J, the junction kept 11 bases outside the gene matches. The CDR3 here is CASSSGLAKIRYF. CDR3 in DNA: TGTGCCAGCAGCTCTGGACTAGCTAAGATCCGGTACTTC.

This chain uses TRBV5-6 with TRBJ2-1; possible D gene TRBD2, 7 bases. This CDR3 contains 15 residues. V lost 0 bases and J lost 7, with 14 bases in between. The germline CDR1 and CDR2 sequences are SGHDT and YYEEEE. This CDR3 is CASSLAGGPVNEQFF. CDR3 bases: TGTGCCAGCAGCTTGGCGGGGGGCCCGGTGAATGAGCAGTTCTTC.